These T cell receptor beta chains were read from a single sample in a study of HIV-infected children after antiretroviral therapy interruption. MiXCR, run by TCRdb on the 3' RACE reads, gives a single entry per CDR3 protein. The repertoire holds tens of thousands of distinct CDR3 sequences, with approximately 7% as singletons. This material consisted of CD45RA+ CD4+ T cells from PBMCs, pooled from several time points, taken from a donor given antiretroviral therapy, either interrupted or continuous. The source of these receptors is a pool of human donors with HIV. Each CDR3 is given with its conserved first and last residue. The D gene is left open where the match is weak. Rows give clone size only sometimes, using once, few, many, or a class for an expanded clone.

J gene,D gene,V gene,clone size,CDR3 DNA,CDR3 protein
TRBJ1-6,.,TRBV6-1,few,TGTGCCAGCAGTGAAGGGCAGGGGAATTCACCCCTCCACTTT,CASSEGQGNSPLHF
TRBJ2-3,.,TRBV29-1,many,TGCAGCGTTGATGCCCCGGAAACTAGCACAGATACGCAGTATTTT,CSVDAPETSTDTQYF
TRBJ1-6,.,TRBV19,.,TGTGCCAGTAGCGCCACAGGAAGGGCTAATTCACCCCTCCACTTT,CASSATGRANSPLHF
TRBJ2-1,TRBD1,TRBV6-4,.,TGTGCCAGCAGTACCCGGCGGGGCAGGGGGCAATACAATGAGCAGTTCTTC,CASSTRRGRGQYNEQFF
TRBJ2-3,.,TRBV28,many,TGTGCTAGCAGTTTATCGAGACGGAGTGCAGAAACGCTGTATTTT,CASSLSRRSAETLYF
TRBJ2-5,.,TRBV6-5,.,TGTGCCAGCAGTCTCTATAAACTCCAGGGAGCGCCGGAGACCCAGTACTTC,CASSLYKLQGAPETQYF
TRBJ1-1,.,TRBV10-1,few,TGCGCCAGCAGTGAGAGGCTTAACACTGAAGCTTTCTTT,CASSERLNTEAFF
TRBJ2-4,TRBD2,TRBV18,many,TGTGCCAGCTCACCAGGACTAGCGGGCACTCTAGCCAAAAACATTCAGTACTTC,CASSPGLAGTLAKNIQYF
TRBJ2-7,.,TRBV10-1,many,TGCGCCAGTCTAAGGGAGAAAGTTTACGAGCAGTACTTC,CASLREKVYEQYF
TRBJ2-5,TRBD2,TRBV29-1,many,TGCAGCGTTGTCGCACTAGCGGGACCTAGGGAGACCCAGTACTTC,CSVVALAGPRETQYF
TRBJ1-4,.,TRBV5-6,many,TGTGCCAGCAGCTTGCAGGGATCTGAAAAACTGTTTTTT,CASSLQGSEKLFF
TRBJ2-1,.,TRBV12-3/TRBV12-4,many,TGTGCCAGCAGTTGGGCGCCAGGCTATGAGCAGTTCTTC,CASSWAPGYEQFF
TRBJ2-4,.,TRBV12-5,many,TGTGCAAGCAGAACCGGGAATCAAAACACCTTGTACTTT,CASRTGNQNTLYF
TRBJ1-6,.,TRBV5-1,many,TGCGCCAGCAGCTCTATTCAGGGTGACTATTCACCCCTCCACTTT,CASSSIQGDYSPLHF
TRBJ2-3,.,TRBV5-1,many,TGCGCCAGCAGTTGGACTAGCACAGATACGCAGTATTTT,CASSWTSTDTQYF
TRBJ2-7,.,TRBV7-2,many,TGTGCCAGCAGGTCATCGGGCAGTCTGCAGTACTTC,CASRSSGSLQYF
TRBJ2-7,.,TRBV28,many,TGTGCCAGCAGTCCCGGGTACCACGAGCAGTACTTC,CASSPGYHEQYF
TRBJ2-2,.,TRBV12-3/TRBV12-4,.,TGTGCCAGCAGTTGGACATCAAACACCGGGCAGCTCTACTTT,CASSWTSNTGQLYF
TRBJ2-7,.,TRBV19,many,TGTGCCAGTAGCATGCCTGGCAACACCTACGAGCAGTACTTC,CASSMPGNTYEQYF
TRBJ1-2,TRBD1,TRBV15,.,TGTGCCACCCGGCGCAGACAGGGGGTTTCCTATGGCTACACCTTC,CATRRRQGVSYGYTF
TRBJ2-1,.,TRBV23-1,medium-sized,TGTGCCAGCAGTCGGGACTGGGGGTATGCTGAGCAGTTCTTC,CASSRDWGYAEQFF
TRBJ2-1,.,TRBV28,.,TGTGCCAGCAGTGTCGGGGGTCCCTACAATGAGCAGTTCTTC,CASSVGGPYNEQFF